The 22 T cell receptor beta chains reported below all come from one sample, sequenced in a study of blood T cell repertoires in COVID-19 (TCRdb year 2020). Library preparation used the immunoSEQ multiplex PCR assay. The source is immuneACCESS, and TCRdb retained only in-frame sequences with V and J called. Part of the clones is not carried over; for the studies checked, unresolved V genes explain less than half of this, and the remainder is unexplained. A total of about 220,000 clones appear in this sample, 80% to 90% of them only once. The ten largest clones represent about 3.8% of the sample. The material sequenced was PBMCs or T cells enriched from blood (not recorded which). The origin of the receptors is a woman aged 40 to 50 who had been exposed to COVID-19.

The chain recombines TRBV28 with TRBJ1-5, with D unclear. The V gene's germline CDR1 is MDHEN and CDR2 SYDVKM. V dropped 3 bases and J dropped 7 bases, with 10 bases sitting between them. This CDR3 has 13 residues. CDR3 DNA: TGTGCCAGCAGTTTTTTCCGAGGGCAGCCCCAGCATTTT. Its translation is CASSFFRGQPQHF. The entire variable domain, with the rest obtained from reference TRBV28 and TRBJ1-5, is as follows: DVKVTQSSRYLVKRTGEKVFLECVQDMDHENMFWYRQDPGLGLRLIYFSYDVKMKEKGDIPEGYSVSREKKERFSLILESASTNQTSMYLCASSFFRGQPQHFGDGTRLSIL.

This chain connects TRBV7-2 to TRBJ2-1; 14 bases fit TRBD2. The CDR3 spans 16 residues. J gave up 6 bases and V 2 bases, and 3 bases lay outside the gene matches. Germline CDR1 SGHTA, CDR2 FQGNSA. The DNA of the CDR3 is TGTGCCAGCAGCTTATCAGGACTAGCGGGGGGCAATGAGCAGTTCTTC. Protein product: CASSLSGLAGGNEQFF.

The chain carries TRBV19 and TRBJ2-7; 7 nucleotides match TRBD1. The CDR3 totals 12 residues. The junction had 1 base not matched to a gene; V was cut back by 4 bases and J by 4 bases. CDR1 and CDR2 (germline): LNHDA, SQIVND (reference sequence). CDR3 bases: TGTGCCAGTAGTAGGGGACAGTACGAGCAGTACTTC. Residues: CASSRGQYEQYF. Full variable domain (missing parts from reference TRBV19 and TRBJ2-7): DGGITQSPKYLFRKEGQNVTLSCEQNLNHDAMYWYRQDPGQGLRLIYYSQIVNDFQKGDIAEGYSVSREKKESFPLTVTSAQKNPTAFYLCASSRGQYEQYFGPGTRLTVT.

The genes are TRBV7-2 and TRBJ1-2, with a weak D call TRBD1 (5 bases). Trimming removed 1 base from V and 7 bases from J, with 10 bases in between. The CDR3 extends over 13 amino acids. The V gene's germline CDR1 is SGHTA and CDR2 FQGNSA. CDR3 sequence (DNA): TGTGCCAGCAGCTTAGGGGGGGTTGGTGGCTACACCTTC. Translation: CASSLGGVGGYTF.

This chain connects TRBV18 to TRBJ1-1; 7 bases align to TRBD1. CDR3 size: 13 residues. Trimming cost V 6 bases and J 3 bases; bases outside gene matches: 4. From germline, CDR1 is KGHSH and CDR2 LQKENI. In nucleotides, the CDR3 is TGTGCCAGCTCCTCCGGACAGGACACTGAAGCTTTCTTT. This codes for CASSSGQDTEAFF.

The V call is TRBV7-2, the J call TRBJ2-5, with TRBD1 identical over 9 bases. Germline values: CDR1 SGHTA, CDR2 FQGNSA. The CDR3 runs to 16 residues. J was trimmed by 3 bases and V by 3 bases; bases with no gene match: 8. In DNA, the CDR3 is TGTGCCAGCAGCTTTACAGGGGGCGGGGGAAAAGAGACCCAGTACTTC. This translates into CASSFTGGGGKETQYF.

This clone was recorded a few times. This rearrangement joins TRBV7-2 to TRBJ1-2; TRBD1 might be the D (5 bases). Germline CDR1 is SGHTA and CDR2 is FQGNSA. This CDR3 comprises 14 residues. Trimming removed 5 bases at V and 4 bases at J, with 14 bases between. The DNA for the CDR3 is TGTGCCAGCAGCGAAAGGGGCAGCCGCTATGGCTACACCTTC. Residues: CASSERGSRYGYTF.

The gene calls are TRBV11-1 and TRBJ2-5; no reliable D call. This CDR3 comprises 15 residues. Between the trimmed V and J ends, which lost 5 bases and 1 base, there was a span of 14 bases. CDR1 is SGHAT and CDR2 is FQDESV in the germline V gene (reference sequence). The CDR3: CASSLSPTTQETQYF. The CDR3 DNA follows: TGTGCCAGCAGCCTCAGCCCTACTACCCAAGAGACCCAGTACTTC.

The CDR3: CASSRLHGGSTEAFF. The CDR3 nucleotides are TGTGCCAGCAGCCGTCTACACGGGGGGAGCACTGAAGCTTTCTTT. The rearrangement joins TRBV7-7 to TRBJ1-1, with D possibly TRBD1 on 5 matching bases. This CDR3 contains 15 residues. The germline CDR1 and CDR2 sequences are SSHAT and FNYEAQ (reference sequence). Trimming took 5 bases from V and 4 from J, leaving 17 bases between them.

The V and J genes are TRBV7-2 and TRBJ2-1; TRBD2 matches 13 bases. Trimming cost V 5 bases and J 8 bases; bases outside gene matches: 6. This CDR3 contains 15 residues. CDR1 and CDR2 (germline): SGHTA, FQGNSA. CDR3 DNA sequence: TGTGCCAGCAGCACCGGGACTAGCGGGGCCTATGAGCAGTTCTTC. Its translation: CASSTGTSGAYEQFF. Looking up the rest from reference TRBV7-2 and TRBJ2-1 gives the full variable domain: GAGVSQSPSNKVTEKGKDVELRCDPISGHTALYWYRQSLGQGLEFLIYFQGNSAPDKSGLPSDRFSAERTGGSVSTLTIQRTQQEDSAVYLCASSTGTSGAYEQFFGPGTRLTVL.

CDR3 bases: TGTGCCAGCAGTGATCGTGGGGCAGGGGGAAATCAGCCCCAGCATTTT. It encodes CASSDRGAGGNQPQHF. V gene TRBV2 combines with J gene TRBJ1-5; 7 positions match TRBD1. This CDR3 contains 16 residues. V trimming: 3 bases; J trimming: 4 bases; junction bases outside the gene matches: 9. In germline, CDR1 is SNHLY, CDR2 FYNNEI.

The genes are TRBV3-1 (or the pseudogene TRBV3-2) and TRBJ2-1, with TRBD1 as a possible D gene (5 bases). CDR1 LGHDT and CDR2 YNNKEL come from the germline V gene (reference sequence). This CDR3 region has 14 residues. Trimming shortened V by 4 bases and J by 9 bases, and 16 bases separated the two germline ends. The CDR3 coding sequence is TGTGCCAGCAGCCCCAGGGAAAGGTCGGCTGAGCAGTTCTTC. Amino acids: CASSPRERSAEQFF.

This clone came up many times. CDR3 in amino acids: CASSTYYEQYF. CDR3 nucleotide sequence: TGTGCCAGCAGTACTTACTACGAGCAGTACTTC. V is TRBV6-5 and J is TRBJ2-7, with D unclear. CDR3 size: 11 residues. The germline CDR1 and CDR2 sequences are MNHEY and SVGAGI. Trimming took 5 bases from V and 3 from J, leaving 5 bases between them.

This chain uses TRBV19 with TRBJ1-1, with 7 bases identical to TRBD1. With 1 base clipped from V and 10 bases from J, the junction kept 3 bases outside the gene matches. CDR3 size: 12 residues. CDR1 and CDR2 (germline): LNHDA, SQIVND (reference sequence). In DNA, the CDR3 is TGTGCCAGTAGTATAGGAGGGGGCTCAGCTTTCTTT. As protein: CASSIGGGSAFF.

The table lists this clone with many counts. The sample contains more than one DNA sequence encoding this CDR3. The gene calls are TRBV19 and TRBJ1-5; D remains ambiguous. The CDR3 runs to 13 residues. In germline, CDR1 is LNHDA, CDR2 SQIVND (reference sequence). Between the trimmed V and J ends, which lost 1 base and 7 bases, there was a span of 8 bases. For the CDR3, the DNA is TGTGCCAGTAGTATAGGAGAGGAGCAGCCCCAGCATTTT. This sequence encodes CASSIGEEQPQHF.

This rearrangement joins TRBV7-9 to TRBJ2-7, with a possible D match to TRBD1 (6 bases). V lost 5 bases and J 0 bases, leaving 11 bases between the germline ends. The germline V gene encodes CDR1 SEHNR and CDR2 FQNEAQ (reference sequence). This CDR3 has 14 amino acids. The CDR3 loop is CASSQGQSSYEQYF. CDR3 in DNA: TGTGCCAGCAGCCAAGGACAGAGCTCCTACGAGCAGTACTTC.

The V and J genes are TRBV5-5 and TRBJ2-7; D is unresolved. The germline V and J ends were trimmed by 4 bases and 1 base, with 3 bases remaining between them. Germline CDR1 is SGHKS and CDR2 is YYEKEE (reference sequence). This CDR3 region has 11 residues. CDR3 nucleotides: TGTGCCAGCAGCCCGTCCTACGAGCAGTACTTC. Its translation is CASSPSYEQYF. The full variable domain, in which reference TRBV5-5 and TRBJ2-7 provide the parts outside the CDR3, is DAGVTQSPTHLIKTRGQQVTLRCSPISGHKSVSWYQQVLGQGPQFIFQYYEKEERGRGNFPDRFSARQFPNYSSELNVNALLLGDSALYLCASSPSYEQYFGPGTRLTVT.

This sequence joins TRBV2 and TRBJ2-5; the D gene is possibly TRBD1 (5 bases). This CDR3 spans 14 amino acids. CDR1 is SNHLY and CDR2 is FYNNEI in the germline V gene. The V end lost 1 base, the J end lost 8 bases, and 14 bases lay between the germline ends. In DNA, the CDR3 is TGTGCCAGCAGTGAAGTTCAGGGTTTCGGCACCCAGTACTTC. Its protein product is CASSEVQGFGTQYF.

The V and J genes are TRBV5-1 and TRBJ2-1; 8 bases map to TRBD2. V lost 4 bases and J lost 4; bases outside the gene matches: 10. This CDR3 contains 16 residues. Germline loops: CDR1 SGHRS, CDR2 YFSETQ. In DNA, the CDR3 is TGCGCCAGCAGCAGGAACGTAGCGGGGCCATACAATGAGCAGTTCTTC. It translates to CASSRNVAGPYNEQFF.

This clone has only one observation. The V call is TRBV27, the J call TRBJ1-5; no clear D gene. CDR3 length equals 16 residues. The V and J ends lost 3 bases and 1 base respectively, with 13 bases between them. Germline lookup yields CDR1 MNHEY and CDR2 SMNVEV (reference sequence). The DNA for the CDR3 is TGTGCCAGCAGTTTTAGTGCAGGTCAAAGCAATCAGCCCCAGCATTTT. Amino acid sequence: CASSFSAGQSNQPQHF.

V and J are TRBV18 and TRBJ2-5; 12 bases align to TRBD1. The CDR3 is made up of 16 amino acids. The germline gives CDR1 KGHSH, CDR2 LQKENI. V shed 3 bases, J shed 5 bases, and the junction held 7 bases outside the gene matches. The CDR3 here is CASSPSGQGAHETQYF. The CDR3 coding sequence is TGTGCCAGCTCACCTTCGGGACAGGGGGCGCACGAGACCCAGTACTTC.

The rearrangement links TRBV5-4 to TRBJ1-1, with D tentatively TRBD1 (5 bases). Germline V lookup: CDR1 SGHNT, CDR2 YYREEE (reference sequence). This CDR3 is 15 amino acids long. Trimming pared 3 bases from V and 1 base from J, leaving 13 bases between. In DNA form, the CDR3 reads TGTGCCAGCAGCTCCCTTCCGACAGCGAACACTGAAGCTTTCTTT. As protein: CASSSLPTANTEAFF. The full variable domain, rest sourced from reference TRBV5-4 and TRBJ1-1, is ETGVTQSPTHLIKTRGQQVTLRCSSQSGHNTVSWYQQALGQGPQFIFQYYREEENGRGNFPPRFSGLQFPNYSSELNVNALELDDSALYLCASSSLPTANTEAFFGQGTRLTVV.